This is a list of T cell receptor beta chains from one sample in a study of naive and memory T cell subsets. TCRdb re-called the UMI-ligation and nested PCR reads with MiXCR, one entry per CDR3 protein. Of about 82,000 distinct CDR3 sequences listed, 9% are singletons. Sample: naive CD8+ T cells from blood. These receptors all stem from a human donor in good health. Both conserved end residues are part of each CDR3. A D gene is named only where the DNA matches it firmly. Clone sizes are given selectively: once, few, many, or a class where the clone is expanded.

j_call: TRBJ2-6
v_call: TRBV27
clone_size: few
d_call: NA
cdr3_aa: CASSLVVSGANVLTF
cdr3_nt: TGTGCCAGCAGTTTAGTGGTTTCTGGGGCCAACGTCCTGACTTTC

j_call: TRBJ2-7
v_call: TRBV14
clone_size: few
d_call: TRBD1
cdr3_aa: CASSPTGTVIEQYF
cdr3_nt: TGTGCCAGCAGCCCCACCGGGACAGTCATTGAGCAGTACTTC

j_call: TRBJ2-1
v_call: TRBV20-1
clone_size: few
d_call: TRBD2
cdr3_aa: CSARTSGSDYNEQFF
cdr3_nt: TGCAGTGCCAGGACTAGCGGCAGTGACTACAATGAGCAGTTCTTC

j_call: TRBJ1-1
v_call: TRBV29-1
clone_size: NA
d_call: NA
cdr3_aa: CSVRGGRDTEAFF
cdr3_nt: TGCAGCGTCCGGGGTGGGAGGGACACTGAAGCTTTCTTT

j_call: TRBJ1-2
v_call: TRBV20-1
clone_size: many
d_call: TRBD1
cdr3_aa: CSAPLVAGGRGYTF
cdr3_nt: TGCAGTGCCCCCCTTGTGGCAGGGGGCCGGGGCTACACCTTC

j_call: TRBJ1-5
v_call: TRBV28
clone_size: NA
d_call: TRBD1
cdr3_aa: CASSYRQGHQPQHF
cdr3_nt: TGTGCCAGCAGTTACCGACAGGGGCATCAGCCCCAGCATTTT

j_call: TRBJ2-1
v_call: TRBV29-1
clone_size: many
d_call: NA
cdr3_aa: CSCVQYEQFF
cdr3_nt: TGCAGCTGTGTCCAGTATGAGCAGTTCTTC

j_call: TRBJ2-7
v_call: TRBV27
clone_size: NA
d_call: TRBD1
cdr3_aa: CASSLSHGQVAYEQYF
cdr3_nt: TGTGCCAGCAGTTTATCCCACGGACAGGTGGCCTACGAGCAGTACTTC

j_call: TRBJ2-7
v_call: TRBV29-1
clone_size: many
d_call: NA
cdr3_aa: CSVEGPAYEQYF
cdr3_nt: TGCAGCGTTGAGGGTCCTGCCTACGAGCAGTACTTC

j_call: TRBJ2-7
v_call: TRBV12-3/TRBV12-4
clone_size: many
d_call: TRBD1
cdr3_aa: CASRYTGTGSYEQYF
cdr3_nt: TGTGCCAGCAGGTACACCGGGACAGGGTCCTACGAGCAGTACTTC

j_call: TRBJ2-7
v_call: TRBV14
clone_size: many
d_call: NA
cdr3_aa: CASSPTGYEQYF
cdr3_nt: TGTGCCAGCAGCCCCACAGGGTACGAGCAGTACTTC

j_call: TRBJ1-1
v_call: TRBV15
clone_size: few
d_call: NA
cdr3_aa: CATSRVLLRGNIMNTEAFF
cdr3_nt: TGTGCCACCAGCAGAGTCCTTCTACGGGGCAATATTATGAACACTGAAGCTTTCTTT

j_call: TRBJ1-2
v_call: TRBV7-9
clone_size: NA
d_call: TRBD1
cdr3_aa: CASSSTGGEVYGYTF
cdr3_nt: TGTGCCAGCAGCTCGACAGGGGGCGAAGTCTATGGCTACACCTTC

j_call: TRBJ2-2
v_call: TRBV25-1
clone_size: NA
d_call: NA
cdr3_aa: CASTPTGPGELFF
cdr3_nt: TGTGCCAGCACCCCGACAGGACCCGGGGAGCTGTTTTTT

j_call: TRBJ2-7
v_call: TRBV28
clone_size: NA
d_call: TRBD2
cdr3_aa: CASGLALNYEQYF
cdr3_nt: TGTGCCAGCGGACTAGCGCTAAACTACGAGCAGTACTTC

j_call: TRBJ2-7
v_call: TRBV7-8
clone_size: NA
d_call: TRBD2
cdr3_aa: CASSLGGYNEQYF
cdr3_nt: TGTGCCAGCAGCTTGGGAGGGTATAACGAGCAGTACTTC

j_call: TRBJ1-2
v_call: TRBV4-3
clone_size: NA
d_call: NA
cdr3_aa: CASSQDRTANYGYTF
cdr3_nt: TGCGCCAGCAGCCAAGACCGGACAGCTAACTATGGCTACACCTTC

j_call: TRBJ1-2
v_call: TRBV11-2
clone_size: many
d_call: TRBD1
cdr3_aa: CATRQGPSYGYTF
cdr3_nt: TGTGCCACACGACAGGGACCCTCATATGGCTACACCTTC

j_call: TRBJ2-3
v_call: TRBV29-1
clone_size: many
d_call: NA
cdr3_aa: CSAGSLRPTDTQYF
cdr3_nt: TGCAGCGCCGGGTCGTTGCGGCCCACAGATACGCAGTATTTT

j_call: TRBJ2-3
v_call: TRBV3-1
clone_size: many
d_call: NA
cdr3_aa: CASSPRGAGSQDTQYF
cdr3_nt: TGTGCCAGCAGCCCTCGAGGGGCGGGAAGTCAGGATACGCAGTATTTT

j_call: TRBJ1-1
v_call: TRBV27
clone_size: many
d_call: NA
cdr3_aa: CASSSWGGGEAFF
cdr3_nt: TGTGCCAGCAGTTCTTGGGGGGGCGGTGAAGCTTTCTTT

j_call: TRBJ2-1
v_call: TRBV28
clone_size: NA
d_call: NA
cdr3_aa: CASSSSLGEQFF
cdr3_nt: TGTGCCAGCAGTTCATCTTTGGGCGAGCAGTTCTTC

j_call: TRBJ2-3
v_call: TRBV19
clone_size: NA
d_call: TRBD2
cdr3_aa: CASMRTSYSSDTQYF
cdr3_nt: TGTGCCAGTATGCGGACTAGCTATTCGTCGGATACGCAGTATTTT

j_call: TRBJ2-1
v_call: TRBV12-3/TRBV12-4
clone_size: few
d_call: TRBD2
cdr3_aa: CASSGASGNNNEQFF
cdr3_nt: TGTGCCAGCAGTGGGGCTAGCGGGAATAACAATGAGCAGTTCTTC

j_call: TRBJ1-4
v_call: TRBV20-1
clone_size: many
d_call: TRBD1
cdr3_aa: CSARDLGTGQEKLFF
cdr3_nt: TGCAGTGCTAGGGATCTCGGGACAGGTCAAGAAAAACTGTTTTTT

j_call: TRBJ2-7
v_call: TRBV7-8
clone_size: few
d_call: NA
cdr3_aa: CASSLEAEQYF
cdr3_nt: TGTGCCAGCAGCTTAGAGGCCGAGCAGTACTTC

j_call: TRBJ2-7
v_call: TRBV7-9
clone_size: NA
d_call: NA
cdr3_aa: CASGFGGRANEQYF
cdr3_nt: TGTGCCAGCGGCTTTGGGGGACGAGCCAACGAGCAGTACTTC

j_call: TRBJ2-7
v_call: TRBV7-8
clone_size: many
d_call: TRBD2
cdr3_aa: CASSLAGGSGYEQYF
cdr3_nt: TGTGCCAGCAGCTTAGCGGGCGGGAGTGGATACGAGCAGTACTTC

j_call: TRBJ2-5
v_call: TRBV7-9
clone_size: few
d_call: NA
cdr3_aa: CASSTMRETQYF
cdr3_nt: TGTGCCAGCAGCACAATGAGAGAGACCCAGTACTTC

j_call: TRBJ2-7
v_call: TRBV4-2
clone_size: NA
d_call: TRBD1
cdr3_aa: CASSQRQAAGTGASYEQYF
cdr3_nt: TGTGCCAGCAGCCAACGACAAGCAGCCGGGACAGGGGCCTCCTACGAGCAGTACTTC

j_call: TRBJ1-1
v_call: TRBV12-5
clone_size: NA
d_call: NA
cdr3_aa: CASGLAGNTEAFF
cdr3_nt: TGTGCTAGTGGTTTGGCAGGGAACACTGAAGCTTTCTTT

j_call: TRBJ2-7
v_call: TRBV10-2
clone_size: few
d_call: TRBD2
cdr3_aa: CASSSGTVSYEQYF
cdr3_nt: TGCGCCAGCAGCAGCGGGACGGTTTCCTACGAGCAGTACTTC

j_call: TRBJ2-5
v_call: TRBV23-1
clone_size: NA
d_call: NA
cdr3_aa: CASSQSEGTVYQETQYF
cdr3_nt: TGCGCCAGCAGTCAATCCGAGGGGACGGTTTACCAAGAGACCCAGTACTTC

j_call: TRBJ2-1
v_call: TRBV30
clone_size: few
d_call: NA
cdr3_aa: CAWRHVYSSEQFF
cdr3_nt: TGTGCCTGGAGACACGTCTACTCCTCCGAGCAGTTCTTC

j_call: TRBJ2-7
v_call: TRBV4-2
clone_size: few
d_call: NA
cdr3_aa: CASSQEYQRSSYEQYF
cdr3_nt: TGTGCCAGCAGCCAAGAATATCAGCGGAGCTCCTACGAGCAGTACTTC

j_call: TRBJ2-7
v_call: TRBV20-1
clone_size: NA
d_call: TRBD2
cdr3_aa: CSAPAGLAGEKTGYYEQYF
cdr3_nt: TGCAGTGCCCCCGCGGGACTAGCGGGAGAGAAGACCGGTTACTACGAGCAGTACTTC

j_call: TRBJ2-5
v_call: TRBV12-3/TRBV12-4
clone_size: many
d_call: NA
cdr3_aa: CASSFLLDPGAETQYF
cdr3_nt: TGTGCCAGCAGTTTTTTGCTGGATCCGGGCGCAGAGACCCAGTACTTC

j_call: TRBJ1-5
v_call: TRBV2
clone_size: NA
d_call: NA
cdr3_aa: CASRSRGVQPQHF
cdr3_nt: TGTGCCAGCAGGTCCCGCGGGGTTCAGCCCCAGCATTTT

j_call: TRBJ2-1
v_call: TRBV30
clone_size: many
d_call: NA
cdr3_aa: CAWVGGASYNEQFF
cdr3_nt: TGTGCCTGGGTCGGGGGCGCCTCCTACAATGAGCAGTTCTTC

j_call: TRBJ2-7
v_call: TRBV9
clone_size: NA
d_call: NA
cdr3_aa: CASSEGSGYEQYF
cdr3_nt: TGTGCCAGCAGCGAGGGGTCGGGCTACGAGCAGTACTTC

j_call: TRBJ2-1
v_call: TRBV6-1
clone_size: many
d_call: NA
cdr3_aa: CASSEFSYNEQFF
cdr3_nt: TGTGCCAGCAGTGAATTCTCCTACAATGAGCAGTTCTTC

j_call: TRBJ2-7
v_call: TRBV4-1
clone_size: NA
d_call: NA
cdr3_aa: CASSYVDRTGYEQYF
cdr3_nt: TGCGCCAGCAGCTACGTGGACAGAACAGGGTACGAGCAGTACTTC

j_call: TRBJ2-1
v_call: TRBV12-3/TRBV12-4
clone_size: many
d_call: NA
cdr3_aa: CASSSYVGYNEQFF
cdr3_nt: TGTGCCAGCAGTTCATATGTGGGGTACAATGAGCAGTTCTTC

j_call: TRBJ1-5
v_call: TRBV20-1
clone_size: few
d_call: NA
cdr3_aa: CSARDTGTIVYSNQPQHF
cdr3_nt: TGCAGTGCTAGAGATACCGGGACAATAGTTTATAGCAATCAGCCCCAGCATTTT